These T cell receptor beta chains were read from a single sample in a study of T cells after yellow fever vaccination. TCRdb independently ran MiXCR on the 5' RACE reads; one entry per CDR3 protein. The repertoire holds 450,000 to 650,000 distinct CDR3 sequences, roughly 22% seen once, with approximately 15% in the top ten. The sequenced sample was PBMCs, obtained roughly 20 days after the first yellow fever vaccination. These receptor sequences come from a man aged 18 to 35 who received the YFV17D yellow fever vaccine. Both conserved end residues are part of each CDR3. The order of the fields is J gene, V gene, CDR3 protein.

>TRBJ2-3|TRBV15
CATSAMTGGGNTQYF
>TRBJ2-3|TRBV5-6
CASSGPGPRGTDTQYF
>TRBJ1-6|TRBV4-3
CASSQARTGSGYNSPLHF
>TRBJ2-5|TRBV5-4
CATSQVLGETQYF
>TRBJ1-5|TRBV20-1
CSAGSRTGNQPQHF
>TRBJ1-6|TRBV7-9
CASREVGGDSPLHF
>TRBJ1-2|TRBV11-2
CASSSLVIDREGQGRYGYTF
>TRBJ2-1|TRBV27
CASTSGGGPAGAQFF
>TRBJ2-7|TRBV30
CAWNYGIAYEQYF
>TRBJ2-2|TRBV6-2/TRBV6-3
CASSPQPGLAGLNTGELFF
>TRBJ2-1|TRBV4-2
CASSPGVLYNEQFF
>TRBJ1-2|TRBV18
CASSPPGMVYGYTF
>TRBJ2-7|TRBV29-1
CSVLGQDLYEQYF
>TRBJ2-5|TRBV7-9
CASSQPGGRETQYF
>TRBJ1-1|TRBV18
CASSPSQNRVNTEAFF
>TRBJ2-7|TRBV10-3
CAISKGQGHEQYF
>TRBJ2-7|TRBV6-5
CASSRRTGGAEDYEQYF
>TRBJ2-7|TRBV4-2
CASSWEGYYEQYF
>TRBJ1-2|TRBV6-5
CASSYVAVGLSRGYTF
>TRBJ1-2|TRBV29-1
CSVKPSGRVVF
>TRBJ1-2|TRBV29-1
CSVELVNSGDYTF
>TRBJ2-2|TRBV3-1
CASSQDYPGANTGELFF
>TRBJ1-2|TRBV14
CASSRTGKGYGYTF
>TRBJ1-1|TRBV5-4
CASSSSGTEAFF
>TRBJ1-3|TRBV24-1
CAIPEWRTSGNTIYF
>TRBJ2-4|TRBV20-1
CSARRLAGGRENIQYF
>TRBJ2-5|TRBV3-1
CASSLRDRTQETQYF
>TRBJ2-4|TRBV5-1
CASSYRTGSRGAKNIQYF
>TRBJ1-5|TRBV7-3
CAFSPRRGGFSNQPQHF
>TRBJ2-3|TRBV7-2
CASSSLLGTDTQYF
>TRBJ1-2|TRBV27
CASRSGLSNYGYTF
>TRBJ2-3|TRBV6-2/TRBV6-3
CASSRAHVGPDTQYF
>TRBJ2-1|TRBV14
CASTGTGTYNEQFF
>TRBJ2-3|TRBV4-2
CASSQGLAGGTDTQYF
>TRBJ2-2|TRBV7-9
CASSWMNTGELFF
>TRBJ1-2|TRBV29-1
CSVVRGGYGYTF
>TRBJ2-7|TRBV7-2
CASSFKAGGYEQYF
>TRBJ2-7|TRBV7-9
CASSLGRSFSSYEQYF
>TRBJ2-1|TRBV25-1
CASSEWGGPALGNEQFF
>TRBJ2-1|TRBV7-9
CASSFSTVYNEQFF
>TRBJ1-5|TRBV6-2/TRBV6-3
CASSTGQGSQPQHF
>TRBJ2-1|TRBV7-2
CASSLTSGGEQFF
>TRBJ2-5|TRBV18
CASSRNRDLETQYF
>TRBJ2-1|TRBV20-1
CSARDRRRGISNNEQFF
>TRBJ2-1|TRBV5-1
CASSLGPRELNEQFF
>TRBJ1-4|TRBV20-1
CSASRGSTNEKLFF
>TRBJ1-2|TRBV4-3
CASSQDLGTGVRGYTF
>TRBJ2-1|TRBV9
CASSVSVGVGYNEQFF
>TRBJ2-3|TRBV28
CASSLGTGSTDTQYF
>TRBJ2-3|TRBV9
CASSTDGGYTDTQYF